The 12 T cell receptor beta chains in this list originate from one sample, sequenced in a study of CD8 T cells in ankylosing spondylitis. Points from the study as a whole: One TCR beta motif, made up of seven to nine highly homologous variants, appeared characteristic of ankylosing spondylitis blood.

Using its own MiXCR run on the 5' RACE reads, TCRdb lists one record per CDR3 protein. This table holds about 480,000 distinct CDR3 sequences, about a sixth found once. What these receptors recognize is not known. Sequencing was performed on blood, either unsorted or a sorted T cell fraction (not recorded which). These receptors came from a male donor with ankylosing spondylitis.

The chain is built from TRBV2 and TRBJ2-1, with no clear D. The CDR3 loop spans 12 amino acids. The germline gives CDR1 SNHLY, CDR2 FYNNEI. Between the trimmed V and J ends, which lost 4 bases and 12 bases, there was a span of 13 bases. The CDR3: CASSVSSGRQFF. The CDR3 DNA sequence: TGTGCCAGCAGTGTGTCCTCCGGCCGGCAGTTCTTC.

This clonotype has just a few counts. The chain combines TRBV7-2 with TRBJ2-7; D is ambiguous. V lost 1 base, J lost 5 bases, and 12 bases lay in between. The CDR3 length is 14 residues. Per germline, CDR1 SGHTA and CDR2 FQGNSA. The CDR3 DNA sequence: TGTGCCAGCAGCTTAGATCAAGGCGTCCACGAGCAGTACTTC. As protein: CASSLDQGVHEQYF.

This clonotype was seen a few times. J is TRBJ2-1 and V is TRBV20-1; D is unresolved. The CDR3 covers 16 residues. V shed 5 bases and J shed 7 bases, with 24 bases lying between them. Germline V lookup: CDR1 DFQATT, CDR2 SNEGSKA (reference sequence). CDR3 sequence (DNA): TGCAGTGCTCCTGACCGGTCCCGCCCGTCAAGGAATGAGCAGTTCTTC. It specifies CSAPDRSRPSRNEQFF.

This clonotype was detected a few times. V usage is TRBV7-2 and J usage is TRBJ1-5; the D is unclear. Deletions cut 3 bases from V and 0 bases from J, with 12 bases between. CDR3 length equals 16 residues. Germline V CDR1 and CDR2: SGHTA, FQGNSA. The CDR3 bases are TGTGCCAGCAGCTTGAGTAGGGCTTATAGCAATCAGCCCCAGCATTTT. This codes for CASSLSRAYSNQPQHF.

The CDR3 spells CASTSGQGFTDTQYF. In DNA, the CDR3 is TGTGCCAGCACCTCGGGACAGGGTTTTACAGATACGCAGTATTTT. V gene TRBV7-9 combines with J gene TRBJ2-3, with 9 bases fitting TRBD1. CDR1 is SEHNR, CDR2 FQNEAQ, per germline (reference sequence). J was trimmed by 3 bases and V by 7 bases; bases with no gene match: 8. This CDR3 contains 15 residues.

CDR3 sequence reads: CAISGQLAISYEQYF. For the CDR3, the DNA is TGTGCCATCAGTGGTCAACTAGCGATATCCTACGAGCAGTACTTC. V usage is TRBV10-3 and J usage is TRBJ2-7; 7 bases are shared with TRBD2. The CDR3 sequence is 15 residues long. Germline V gene sequence: CDR1 ENHRY, CDR2 SYGVKD. V dropped 4 bases and J dropped 1; count of bases not matched to a gene: 7.

The CDR3 region has the DNA TGTGCCAGCAGGGGTAGGGACCTCTCCTACAATGAGCAGTTCTTC. This sequence encodes CASRGRDLSYNEQFF. This rearrangement joins TRBV6-2 or TRBV6-3 to TRBJ2-1; D tentatively reads TRBD1 or TRBD2 (5 bases each). The germline CDR1 and CDR2 sequences are MNHEY and SVGEGT. The CDR3 runs 15 residues. V lost 6 bases and J lost 0, with 12 bases in between.

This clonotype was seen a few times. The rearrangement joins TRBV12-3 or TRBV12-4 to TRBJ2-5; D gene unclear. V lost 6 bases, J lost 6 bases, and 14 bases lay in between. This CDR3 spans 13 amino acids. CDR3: CASSSPARQTQYF. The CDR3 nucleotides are TGTGCCAGCAGCTCCCCCGCGAGACAGACCCAGTACTTC.

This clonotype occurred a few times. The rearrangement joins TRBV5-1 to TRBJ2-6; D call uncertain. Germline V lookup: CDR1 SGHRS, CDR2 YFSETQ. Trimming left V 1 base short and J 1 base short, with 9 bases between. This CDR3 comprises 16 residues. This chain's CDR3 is CASSLPESSGANVLTF. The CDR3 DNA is TGCGCCAGCAGCTTGCCTGAGTCGTCTGGGGCCAACGTCCTGACTTTC.

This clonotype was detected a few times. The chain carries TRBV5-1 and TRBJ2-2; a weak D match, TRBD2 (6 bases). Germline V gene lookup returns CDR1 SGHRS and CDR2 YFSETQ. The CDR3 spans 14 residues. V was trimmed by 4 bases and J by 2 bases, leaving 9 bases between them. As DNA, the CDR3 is TGCGCCAGCAGCATAGCGGCTAACACCGGGGAGCTGTTTTTT. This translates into CASSIAANTGELFF.

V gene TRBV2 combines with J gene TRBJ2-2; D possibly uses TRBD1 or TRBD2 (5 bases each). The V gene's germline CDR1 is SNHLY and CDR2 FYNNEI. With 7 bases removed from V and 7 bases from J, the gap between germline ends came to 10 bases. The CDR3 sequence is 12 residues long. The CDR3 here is CASKGRVGELFF. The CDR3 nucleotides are TGTGCCAGCAAGGGGCGGGTCGGGGAGCTGTTTTTT.

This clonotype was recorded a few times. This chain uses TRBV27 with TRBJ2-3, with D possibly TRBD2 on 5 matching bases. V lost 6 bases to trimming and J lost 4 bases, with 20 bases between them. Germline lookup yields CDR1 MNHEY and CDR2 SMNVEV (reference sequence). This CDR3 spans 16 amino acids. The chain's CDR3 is CASRPSTSQTSDTQYF. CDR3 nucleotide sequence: TGTGCCAGCAGACCATCCACTAGTCAGACCTCAGATACGCAGTATTTT.